Shown below are 8 T cell receptor beta chains from a single sample sequenced in a study of T cell responses to AZD1222 COVID-19 vaccine. TCRdb's copy holds only in-frame clones and misses some; the assay was immunoSEQ multiplex PCR. The top ten clones hold 4.4% of a sample with about 110,000 clones, just under 90% of them seen once. Here the sequenced sample was peripheral blood, taken on day 0 of AZD1222 vaccination. These receptors were obtained from an adult in good health.

The chain links TRBV18 to TRBJ2-3; 7 nucleotides agree with TRBD2. Unmatched junction bases numbered 15, after V lost 3 bases and J lost 3 bases. Germline V gene lookup returns CDR1 KGHSH and CDR2 LQKENI. This CDR3 is built from 18 residues. The CDR3 loop is CASSPIEVTSKTTDTQYF. The CDR3 coding sequence is TGTGCCAGCTCACCGATAGAGGTGACTAGCAAAACGACAGATACGCAGTATTTT.

V gene TRBV7-9 combines with J gene TRBJ2-5, with D possibly matching TRBD1 (6 bases). Trimming took 6 bases from V and 0 from J, leaving 11 bases between them. Germline V gene data show CDR1 as SEHNR and CDR2 as FQNEAQ (reference sequence). The CDR3 loop spans 14 amino acids. The CDR3 sequence: CASRRRDNQETQYF. Here the CDR3 DNA reads TGTGCCAGCAGACGACGGGACAACCAAGAGACCCAGTACTTC.

This chain uses TRBV7-9 with TRBJ2-1, with 12 bases lining up with TRBD2. CDR1 and CDR2 from the germline V gene are SEHNR and FQNEAQ (reference sequence). Trimming at V came to 1 base and at J to 4 bases, leaving 2 bases not matched to a gene. The CDR3 is made up of 16 amino acids. DNA of the CDR3: TGTGCCAGCAGCTTAGTGGGGACTAGCGGGTACAATGAGCAGTTCTTC. Residues: CASSLVGTSGYNEQFF.

This chain uses TRBV21-1 with TRBJ1-6; the D segment call TRBD1 is taken from the table without a DNA check. TRBV21-1 is a pseudogene. The CDR3 is 15 amino acids. The CDR3 DNA sequence: TGTGCCAGCAGCAAAGCGACAGGGCCTAATTCACCCCTCCACTTT. Translated, it gives CASSKATGPNSPLHF.

The chain carries TRBV9 and TRBJ2-1; tentative D call: TRBD2 (6 bases). CDR3 length: 15 amino acids. The germline V gene has CDR1 SGDLS and CDR2 YYNGEE. V gave up 4 bases and J gave up 4 bases, with 15 bases separating them. CDR3: CASSPMPGLYNEQFF. As DNA, the CDR3 is TGTGCCAGCAGCCCTATGCCGGGACTGTACAATGAGCAGTTCTTC.

This chain uses TRBV12-2 with TRBJ1-5; the table's D call TRBD1 went unverified against the DNA. TRBV12-2 is reported as a pseudogene. This CDR3 has 16 amino acids. In DNA form, the CDR3 reads TGTGCAAGTCGCTATTTCGGACAGCAAGGCAATCAGCCCCAGCATTTT. It specifies CASRYFGQQGNQPQHF.

This clone was observed a single time. This sequence joins TRBV4-1 and TRBJ2-7; 9 bases are a match to TRBD1. Germline V gene lookup returns CDR1 MGHRA and CDR2 YSYEKL. The CDR3 consists of 16 residues. The ends lost 0 bases at V and 3 bases at J; junction bases unmatched: 6. In nucleotides, the CDR3 is TGCGCCAGCAGCCAAGATTGGGGACAGGGAGACTACGAGCAGTACTTC. It translates to CASSQDWGQGDYEQYF.

The chain recombines TRBV6-2 or TRBV6-3 with TRBJ2-7; 9 bases agree with TRBD2. V shed 7 bases and J 1 base; nucleotides not matched to a gene: 5. The CDR3 contains 14 residues. Germline V lookup: CDR1 MNHEY, CDR2 SVGEGT. The DNA of the CDR3 is TGTGCCAGCACCCCAGCGGGAGGATCCTACGAGCAGTACTTC. This encodes CASTPAGGSYEQYF.